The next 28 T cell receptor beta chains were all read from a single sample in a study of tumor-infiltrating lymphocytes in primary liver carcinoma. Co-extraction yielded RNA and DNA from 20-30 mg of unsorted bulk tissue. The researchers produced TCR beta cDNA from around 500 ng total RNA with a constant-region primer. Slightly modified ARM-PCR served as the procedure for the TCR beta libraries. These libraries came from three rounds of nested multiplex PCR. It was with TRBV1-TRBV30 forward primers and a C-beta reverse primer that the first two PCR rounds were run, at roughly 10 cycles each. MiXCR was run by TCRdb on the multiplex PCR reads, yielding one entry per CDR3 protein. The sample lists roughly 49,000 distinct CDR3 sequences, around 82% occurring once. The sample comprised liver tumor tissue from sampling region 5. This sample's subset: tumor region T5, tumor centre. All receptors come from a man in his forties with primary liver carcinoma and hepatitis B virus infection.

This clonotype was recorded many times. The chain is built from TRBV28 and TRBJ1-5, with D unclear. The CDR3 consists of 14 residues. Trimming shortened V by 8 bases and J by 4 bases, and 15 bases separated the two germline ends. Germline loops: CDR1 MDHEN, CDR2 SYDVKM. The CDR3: CASEPVQFNQPQHF. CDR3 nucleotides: TGTGCCAGCGAGCCCGTCCAGTTTAATCAGCCCCAGCATTTT.

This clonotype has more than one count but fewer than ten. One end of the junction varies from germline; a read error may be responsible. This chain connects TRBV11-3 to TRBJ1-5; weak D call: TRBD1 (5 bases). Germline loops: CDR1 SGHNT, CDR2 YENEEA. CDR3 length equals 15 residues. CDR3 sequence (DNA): TGTGCCAGCAGCTTAGGTCTGGGGGTGGTTCAGCCCCAACATTTT. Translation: CASSLGLGVVQPQHF.

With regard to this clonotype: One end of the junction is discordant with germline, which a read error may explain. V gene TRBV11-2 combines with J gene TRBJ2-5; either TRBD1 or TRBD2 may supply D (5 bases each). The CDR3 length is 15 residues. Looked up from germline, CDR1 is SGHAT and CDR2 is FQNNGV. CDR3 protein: CVSSIGASGQETQYF. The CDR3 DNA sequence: TGTGTCAGCAGCATAGGGGCCAGCGGACAAGAGACCCAGTACTTC.

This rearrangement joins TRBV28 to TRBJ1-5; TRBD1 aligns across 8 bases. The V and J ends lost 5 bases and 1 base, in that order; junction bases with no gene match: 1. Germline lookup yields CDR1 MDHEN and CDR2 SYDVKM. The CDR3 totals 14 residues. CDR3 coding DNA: TGTGCCAGCAGTCCAGGGGGCAGCAATCAGCCCCAGCATTTT. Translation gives CASSPGGSNQPQHF.

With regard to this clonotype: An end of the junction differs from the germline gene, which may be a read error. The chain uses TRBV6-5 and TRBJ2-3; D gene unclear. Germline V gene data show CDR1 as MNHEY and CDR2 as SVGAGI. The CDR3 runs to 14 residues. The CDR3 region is CDWERPHFGDAQYF. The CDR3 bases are TGTGATTGGGAACGGCCGCACTTTGGAGATGCGCAGTATTTT.

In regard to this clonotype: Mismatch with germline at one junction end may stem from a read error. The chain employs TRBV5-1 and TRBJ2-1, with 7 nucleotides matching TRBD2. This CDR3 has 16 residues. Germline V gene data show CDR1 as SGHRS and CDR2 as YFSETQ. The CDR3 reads CASSLTLGRGHNELFF. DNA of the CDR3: TGCGCCAGCAGCTTGACCCTAGGGAGGGGCCACAATGAGCTGTTCTTC.

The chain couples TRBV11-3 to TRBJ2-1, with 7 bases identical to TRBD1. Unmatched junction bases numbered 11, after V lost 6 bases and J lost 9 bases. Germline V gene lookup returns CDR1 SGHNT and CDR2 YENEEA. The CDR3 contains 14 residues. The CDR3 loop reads CASRVGGRDSEQFF. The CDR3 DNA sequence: TGTGCCAGCAGAGTAGGAGGACGGGACAGTGAGCAGTTCTTC. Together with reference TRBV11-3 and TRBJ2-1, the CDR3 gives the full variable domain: EAGVVQSPRYKIIEKKQPVAFWCNPISGHNTLYWYLQNLGQGPELLIRYENEEAVDDSQLPKDRFSAERLKGVDSTLKIQPAELGDSAVYLCASRVGGRDSEQFFGPGTRLTVL.

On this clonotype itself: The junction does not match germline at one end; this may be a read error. In DNA, the CDR3 is TGTGCCAGCAGTTACTCAGGTGGGATAGCCAACAATCAGCAGTTCTTC. Encoded protein: CASSYSGGIANNQQFF. The chain employs TRBV6-5 and TRBJ2-1; D is unresolved. The germline V gene encodes CDR1 MNHEY and CDR2 SVGAGI. This CDR3 is built from 16 residues.

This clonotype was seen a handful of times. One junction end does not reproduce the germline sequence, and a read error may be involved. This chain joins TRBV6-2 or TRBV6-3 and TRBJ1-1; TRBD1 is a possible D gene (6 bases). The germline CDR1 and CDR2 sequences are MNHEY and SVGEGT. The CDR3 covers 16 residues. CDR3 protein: CASSHSPYRAGTEAFF. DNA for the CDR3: TGTGCCAGCAGTCACTCACCTTACAGGGCGGGGACTGAAGCTTTCTTT.

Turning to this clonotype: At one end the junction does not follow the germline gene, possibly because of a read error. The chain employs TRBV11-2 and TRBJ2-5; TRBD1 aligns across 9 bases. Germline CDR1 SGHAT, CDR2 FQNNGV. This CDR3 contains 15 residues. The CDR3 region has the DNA TGTGCCAGTAGCTCGGGACAGGGATCTCAAGCGACCCAGTACTTC. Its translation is CASSSGQGSQATQYF. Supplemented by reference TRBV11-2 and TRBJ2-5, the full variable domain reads EAGVAQSPRYKIIEKRQSVAFWCNPISGHATLYWYQQILGQGPKLLIQFQNNGVVDDSQLPKDRFSAERLKGVDSTLKIQPAKLEDSAVYLCASSSGQGSQATQYFGPGTRLLVL.

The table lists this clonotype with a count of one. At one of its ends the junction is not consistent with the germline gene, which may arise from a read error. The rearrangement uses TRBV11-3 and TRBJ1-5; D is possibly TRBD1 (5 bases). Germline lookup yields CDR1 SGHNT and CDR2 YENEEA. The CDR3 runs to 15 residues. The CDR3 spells CASSLDLGVVQSQHF. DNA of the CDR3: TGTGCCAGCAGCTTAGACCTGGGGGTGGTTCAGTCCCAGCATTTT.

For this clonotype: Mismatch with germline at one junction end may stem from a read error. CDR3 amino acids: CASSRLAAGRETQYF. CDR3 sequence (DNA): TGTGCCAGCAGTCGACTAGCGGCTGGGCGAGAGACCCAGTATTTC. The chain employs TRBV2 and TRBJ2-5, with TRBD2 matching 9 bases. The CDR3 totals 15 residues. The germline V gene has CDR1 SNHLY and CDR2 FYNNEI. Drawing the rest from reference TRBV2 and TRBJ2-5, the complete variable domain is EPEVTQTPSHQVTQMGQEVILRCVPISNHLYFYWYRQILGQKVEFLVSFYNNEISEKSEIFDDQFSVERPDGSNFTLKIRSTKLEDSAMYFCASSRLAAGRETQYFGPGTRLLVL.

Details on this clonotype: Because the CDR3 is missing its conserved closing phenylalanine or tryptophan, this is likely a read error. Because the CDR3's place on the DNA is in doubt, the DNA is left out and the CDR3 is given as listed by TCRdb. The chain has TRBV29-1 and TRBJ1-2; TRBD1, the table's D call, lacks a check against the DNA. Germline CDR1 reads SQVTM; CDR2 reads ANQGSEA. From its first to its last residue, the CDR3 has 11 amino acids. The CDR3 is CNVQGSDGYTS.

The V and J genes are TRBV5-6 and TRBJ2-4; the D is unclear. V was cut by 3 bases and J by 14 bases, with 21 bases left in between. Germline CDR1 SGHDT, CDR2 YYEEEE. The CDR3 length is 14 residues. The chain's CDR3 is CASSSSHSLGNKYF. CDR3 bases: TGTGCCAGCAGCTCGAGTCATAGTTTGGGCAATAAGTACTTC. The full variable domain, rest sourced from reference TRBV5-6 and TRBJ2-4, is DAGVTQSPTHLIKTRGQQVTLRCSPKSGHDTVSWYQQALGQGPQFIFQYYEEEERQRGNFPDRFSGHQFPNYSSELNVNALLLGDSALYLCASSSSHSLGNKYFGAGTRLSVL.

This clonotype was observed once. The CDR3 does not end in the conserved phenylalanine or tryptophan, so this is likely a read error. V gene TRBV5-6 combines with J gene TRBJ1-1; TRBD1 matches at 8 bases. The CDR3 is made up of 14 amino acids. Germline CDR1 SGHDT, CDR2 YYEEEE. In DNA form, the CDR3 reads TGTACCAGCAGCGCACGACAGGGGCGGACTGAAGCTTTCTGT. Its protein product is CTSSARQGRTEAFC.

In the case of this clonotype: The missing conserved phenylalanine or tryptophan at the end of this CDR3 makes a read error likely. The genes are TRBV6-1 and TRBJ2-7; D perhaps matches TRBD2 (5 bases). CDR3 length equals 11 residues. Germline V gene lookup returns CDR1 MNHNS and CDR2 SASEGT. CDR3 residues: CASSGLYKQYL. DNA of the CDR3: TGTGCCAGCAGCGGACTCTACAAGCAGTACCTC.

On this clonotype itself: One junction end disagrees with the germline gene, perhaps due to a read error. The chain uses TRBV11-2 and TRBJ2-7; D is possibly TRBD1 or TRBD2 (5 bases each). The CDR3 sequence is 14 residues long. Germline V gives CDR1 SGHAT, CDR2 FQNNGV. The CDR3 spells CDSGSNRNSDEQYF. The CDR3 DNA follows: TGTGACAGCGGCTCTAACAGGAACTCCGACGAGCAGTACTTC.

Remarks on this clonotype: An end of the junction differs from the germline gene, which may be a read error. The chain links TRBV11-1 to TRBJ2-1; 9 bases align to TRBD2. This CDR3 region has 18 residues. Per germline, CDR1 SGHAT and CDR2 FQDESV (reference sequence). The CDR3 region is CASSLYCSAGGPYNEQFF. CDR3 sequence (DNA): TGTGCCAGCAGCTTATACTGCTCCGCGGGAGGGCCATACAATGAGCAGTTCTTT.

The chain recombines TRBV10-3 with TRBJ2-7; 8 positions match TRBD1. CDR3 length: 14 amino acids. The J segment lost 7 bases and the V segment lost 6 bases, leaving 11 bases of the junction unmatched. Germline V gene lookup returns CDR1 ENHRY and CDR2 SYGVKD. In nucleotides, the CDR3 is TGTGCCATCAGGGGACAGGCGGAGTCATATGAGCAGTACGTC. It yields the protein CAIRGQAESYEQYV.

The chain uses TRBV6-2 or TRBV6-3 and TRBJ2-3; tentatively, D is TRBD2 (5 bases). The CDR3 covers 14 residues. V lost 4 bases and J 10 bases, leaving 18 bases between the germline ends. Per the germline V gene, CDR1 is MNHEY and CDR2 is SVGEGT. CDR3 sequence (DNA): TGTGCCAGCAGTTCGCACCTGGACTCCGAGGCGCAGTATTTT. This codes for CASSSHLDSEAQYF.

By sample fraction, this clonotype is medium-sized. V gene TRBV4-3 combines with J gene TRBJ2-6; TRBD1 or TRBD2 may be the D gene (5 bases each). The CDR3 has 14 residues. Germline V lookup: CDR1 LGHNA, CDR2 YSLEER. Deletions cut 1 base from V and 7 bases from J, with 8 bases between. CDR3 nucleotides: TGCGCCAGCAGCCAAGGTGGGGGAGCCAACGTCCTGACTTTC. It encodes CASSQGGGANVLTF.

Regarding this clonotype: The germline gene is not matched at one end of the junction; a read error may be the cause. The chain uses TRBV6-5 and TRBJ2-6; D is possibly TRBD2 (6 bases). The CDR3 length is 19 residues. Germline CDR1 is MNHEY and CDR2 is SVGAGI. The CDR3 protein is CASSRPWAGPLSRANVLTF. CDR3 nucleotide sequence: TGTGCCAGCAGCCGACCCTGGGCGGGGCCCTTATCTAGGGCCAACGTCCTGACCTTC.

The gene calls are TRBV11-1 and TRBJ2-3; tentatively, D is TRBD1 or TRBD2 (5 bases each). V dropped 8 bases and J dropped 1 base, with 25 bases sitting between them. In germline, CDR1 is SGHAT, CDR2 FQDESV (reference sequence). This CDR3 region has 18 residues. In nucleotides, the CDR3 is TGTGCCAGCTCTGGGGGAAGCTCTGTTGGAGCCCGCACAGATACGCAGTATTTT. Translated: CASSGGSSVGARTDTQYF.

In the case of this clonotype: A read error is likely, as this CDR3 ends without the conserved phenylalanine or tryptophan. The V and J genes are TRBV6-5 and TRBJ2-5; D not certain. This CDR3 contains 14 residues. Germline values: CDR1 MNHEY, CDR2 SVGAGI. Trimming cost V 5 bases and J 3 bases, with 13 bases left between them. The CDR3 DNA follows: TGTGCCAGCAGTCAACAGAGGTGGGAAGAGACCCAGTACCTC. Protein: CASSQQRWEETQYL.

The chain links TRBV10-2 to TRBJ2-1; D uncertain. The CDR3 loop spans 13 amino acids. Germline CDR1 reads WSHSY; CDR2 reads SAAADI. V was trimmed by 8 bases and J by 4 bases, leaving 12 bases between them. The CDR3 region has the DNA TGCGCCAGCGTCTTAATGGAGTACAATGAGCAGTTCTTC. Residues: CASVLMEYNEQFF.

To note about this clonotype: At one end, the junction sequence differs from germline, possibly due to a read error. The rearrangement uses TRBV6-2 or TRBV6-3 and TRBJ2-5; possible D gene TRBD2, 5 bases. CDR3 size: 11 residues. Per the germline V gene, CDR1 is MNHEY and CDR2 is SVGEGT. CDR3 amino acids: CVSGSVQTQYF. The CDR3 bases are TGTGTCAGCGGTTCCGTCCAGACCCAGTACTTC.

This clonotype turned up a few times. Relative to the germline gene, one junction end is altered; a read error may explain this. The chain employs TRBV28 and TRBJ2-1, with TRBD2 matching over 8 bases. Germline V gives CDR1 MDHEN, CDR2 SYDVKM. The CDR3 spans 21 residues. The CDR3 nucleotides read TGTGCCAGCAGTTTAGGGCCAATCCAACGGGGGGGTGCGGGCGCCTACAATGAGCAATTCTTC. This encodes CASSLGPIQRGGAGAYNEQFF.

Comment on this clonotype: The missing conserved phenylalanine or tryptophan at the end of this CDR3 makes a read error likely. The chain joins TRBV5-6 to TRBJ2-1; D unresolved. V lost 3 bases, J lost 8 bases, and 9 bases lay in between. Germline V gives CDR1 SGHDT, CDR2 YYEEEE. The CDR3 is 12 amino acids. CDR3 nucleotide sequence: TGTGCCAGCAGCTCGGTGACCCATGAGCAGTTCTAC. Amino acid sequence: CASSSVTHEQFY.